This T cell receptor (beta chain) was recorded in a study of blood T cell repertoires in COVID-19. Sequenced by immunoSEQ multiplex PCR; TCRdb stores in-frame clones only, minus some. The sample records roughly 150,000 clones, approximately 84% being singletons. Input material: peripheral blood. This clonotype was sampled from a human donor in a cohort sampled during active COVID-19.

The CDR3 here is CARSLALISYNEQFF. CDR3 DNA sequence: TGTGCCAGAAGCTTAGCCCTTATCTCCTACAATGAGCAGTTCTTC. J is TRBJ2-1 and V is TRBV7-5; the DNA was not compared with TRBD2, the D call given in the table. TRBV7-5 is designated a pseudogene. This CDR3 contains 15 residues.